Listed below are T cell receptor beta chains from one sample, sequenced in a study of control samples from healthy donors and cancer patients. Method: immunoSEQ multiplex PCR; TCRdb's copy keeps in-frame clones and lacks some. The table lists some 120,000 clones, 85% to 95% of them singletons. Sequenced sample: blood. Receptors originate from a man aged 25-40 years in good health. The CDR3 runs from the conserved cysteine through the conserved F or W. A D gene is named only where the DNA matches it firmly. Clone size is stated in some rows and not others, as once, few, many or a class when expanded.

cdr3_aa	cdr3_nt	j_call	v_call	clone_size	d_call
CASSRSGAPAHEAFF	TGTGCCAGCAGCCGATCCGGGGCCCCGGCACATGAAGCTTTCTTT	TRBJ1-1	TRBV7-9	-	-
CATSDPGTGDTGELFF	TGTGCCACCAGTGATCCCGGGACAGGGGACACCGGGGAGCTGTTTTTT	TRBJ2-2	TRBV24-1	-	TRBD1
CASPGGRGGYTF	TGTGCCAGCCCGGGGGGTAGAGGAGGCTACACCTTC	TRBJ1-2	TRBV21-1	-	-
CAWGPGGMGETQYF	TGTGCCTGGGGACCCGGGGGGATGGGAGAGACCCAGTACTTC	TRBJ2-5	TRBV30	-	TRBD2
CASSDSGGRDTQYF	TGTGCCAGCAGTGATAGCGGGGGGAGAGATACGCAGTATTTT	TRBJ2-3	TRBV6-1	-	TRBD2
CASRPEGGTTEAFF	TGTGCCAGCAGACCTGAAGGGGGCACGACTGAAGCTTTCTTT	TRBJ1-1	TRBV28	-	TRBD1
CASSMRRGGADTQYF	TGTGCCAGTAGTATGCGCAGGGGAGGGGCAGATACGCAGTATTTT	TRBJ2-3	TRBV19	once	-
CASSYTNKGLFTDTQYF	TGTGCCAGCAGCTATACAAACAAGGGACTTTTCACAGATACGCAGTATTTT	TRBJ2-3	TRBV5-5	-	-
CASSTNTEAFF	TGTGCCAGCAGTACAAACACTGAAGCTTTCTTT	TRBJ1-1	TRBV6-2/TRBV6-3	-	-
CASRTDREETQYF	TGTGCCAGTAGAACCGACAGGGAAGAGACCCAGTACTTC	TRBJ2-5	TRBV19	-	TRBD1
CASSLGSTVWDTEAFF	TGTGCCAGCAGCTTAGGAAGTACAGTTTGGGACACTGAAGCTTTCTTT	TRBJ1-1	TRBV11-2	-	-
CASSFQGSQETQYF	TGTGCCAGCAGCTTCCAGGGCTCTCAAGAGACCCAGTACTTC	TRBJ2-5	TRBV7-9	-	-
CASSAGLQETQYF	TGCGCCAGCAGCGCCGGGCTTCAAGAGACCCAGTACTTC	TRBJ2-5	TRBV5-1	-	-
CASSAPQREGIGNTQYF	TGTGCCAGCAGTGCCCCCCAAAGGGAAGGTATCGGGAATACGCAGTATTTT	TRBJ2-3	TRBV28	-	-
CASSLGTEPFYGYTF	TGTGCCAGCAGCTTAGGGACAGAACCCTTCTATGGCTACACCTTC	TRBJ1-2	TRBV11-2	-	-
CASSLAGVNEQFF	TGTGCCAGCAGCTTGGCAGGGGTAAATGAGCAGTTCTTC	TRBJ2-1	TRBV5-4	-	-
CASRDVYPTEAFF	TGCGCCAGCAGGGACGTATACCCAACTGAAGCTTTCTTT	TRBJ1-1	TRBV10-2	-	-
CASTQVLGNYGYTF	TGCGCCAGCACCCAAGTTCTGGGAAACTATGGCTACACCTTC	TRBJ1-2	TRBV4-1	once	-
CASSFGLSETQYF	TGTGCCAGCAGTTTCGGGTTATCCGAGACCCAGTACTTC	TRBJ2-5	TRBV27	-	-
CASSQSAMGGPQDTQYF	TGCGCCAGCAGCCAAAGTGCCATGGGGGGCCCCCAAGATACGCAGTATTTT	TRBJ2-3	TRBV4-1	-	-
CASSEAGPFGDGYTF	TGTGCCAGCAGTGAAGCGGGACCCTTTGGCGATGGCTACACCTTC	TRBJ1-2	TRBV2	-	-
CASSYVGGALTDTQYF	TGTGCCAGCAGTTACGTGGGCGGCGCCCTCACGGATACGCAGTATTTT	TRBJ2-3	TRBV6-5	-	-
CASSPPSTQAGGYTF	TGTGCCAGCTCACCACCGTCGACCCAAGCGGGCGGCTACACCTTC	TRBJ1-2	TRBV18	-	-
CASSLLSSGANVLTF	TGTGCCAGCAGCTTGCTCAGCTCTGGGGCCAACGTCCTGACTTTC	TRBJ2-6	TRBV5-4	once	-
CASSFQGAMRETQYF	TGTGCCAGCAGTTTTCAGGGGGCGATGAGGGAGACCCAGTACTTC	TRBJ2-5	TRBV28	-	TRBD1
CASSGTSNYGYTF	TGTGCCAGCAGCGGGACTTCTAACTATGGCTACACCTTC	TRBJ1-2	TRBV3-1/TRBV3-2	-	-
CASSLERGGETQYF	TGTGCCAGCAGCTTGGAGCGGGGGGGGGAGACCCAGTACTTC	TRBJ2-5	TRBV5-4	-	TRBD2
CASSSIQGGTQYF	TGTGCCAGTAGTTCAATACAGGGGGGTACGCAGTATTTT	TRBJ2-3	TRBV19	-	TRBD1
CASSLAGTTEAFF	TGCGCCAGCAGCTTGGCTGGAACCACTGAAGCTTTCTTT	TRBJ1-1	TRBV5-1	-	-
CASSAPFGDTGELFF	TGTGCCAGCAGCGCCCCGTTCGGGGACACCGGGGAGCTGTTTTTT	TRBJ2-2	TRBV7-3	-	-
CASSLQMAAEAFF	TGCGCCAGCAGCCTGCAGATGGCCGCTGAAGCTTTCTTT	TRBJ1-1	TRBV5-1	once	-